The entry below describes one T cell receptor (beta chain). The record originates from a study of cytomegalovirus exposure and HLA in healthy donors. The PCR made use of 60 Vbeta and 13 Jbeta primers. Sequenced by immunoSEQ multiplex PCR; TCRdb stores in-frame clones only, minus some. The profile shows tens of thousands of clones, around 80% of them singletons. The sequenced material came from PBMCs. The TCR was taken from a male donor in good health and CMV-seropositive.

The CDR3 nucleotides read TGTGCCAGCAGCACTAACAGGGCGGGCACTGAAGCTTTCTTT. Amino acid sequence: CASSTNRAGTEAFF. The rearrangement uses TRBV7-2 and TRBJ1-1, with a weak D call TRBD1 (6 bases). The V end was cut by 5 bases, the J end by 4 bases, with 14 bases between. This CDR3 is 14 amino acids long. Germline V CDR1 and CDR2: SGHTA, FQGNSA. Full variable domain (remainder filled in from reference TRBV7-2 and TRBJ1-1): GAGVSQSPSNKVTEKGKDVELRCDPISGHTALYWYRQSLGQGLEFLIYFQGNSAPDKSGLPSDRFSAERTGGSVSTLTIQRTQQEDSAVYLCASSTNRAGTEAFFGQGTRLTVV.